This entry features one TCR beta chain sequence. Its specificity is not known. On sorted subsets, replicate PCRs used about 0.2 ug DNA, or 25,000 to 35,000 T cell genomes. Assay used: immunoSEQ multiplex PCR; TCRdb lists only in-frame clones, some missing. The sample has about 2.3 million clones; 80% to 95% are singletons. Germline CDR1 and CDR2: SNHLY and FYNNEI. The V end lost 1 base, the J end lost 1 base, and 12 bases lay between the germline ends. The CDR3 extends over 16 amino acids. The data derive from a study of shared clonotypes between healthy human individuals. Study outcomes and limitations: Richness estimates generally favored naive over memory subsets. Generation of non-shared clonotypes was less probable than generation of clonotypes shared by all four donors. The study found about 4.6% of naive CD4 clonotypes shared across a handful of donors.

The sequenced sample was naive CD4+ T cells from PBMCs. Regarding subset: CD45RA+ positively selected. This TCR derives from a man between 18 and 29 years old in good health. Some clones in this sample may be carry-over from other donors' samples. The chain joins TRBV2 to TRBJ2-3; no clear D. The CDR3 bases are TGTGCCAGCAGTGAAGGGGTCTTAGGAGGCACAGATACGCAGTATTTT. Its protein is CASSEGVLGGTDTQYF.